The entry below describes one TCR beta chain. What it binds is unknown. V was shortened by 4 bases and J by 0 bases, with 15 bases between the two germline ends. CDR3 length: 16 amino acids. CDR1 SGHRS and CDR2 YFSETQ come from the germline V gene. The sample originates from a study of T cells after yellow fever vaccination. Study findings and constraints: In post-booster samples, most primary-vaccination clones reappeared (just under 98% CD4, 75% to 90% CD8). Of the clonotypes, a small share occurred in both CD4 and CD8 compartments. Compared with primary, the secondary response was weaker and peaked at day 5, not 15.

TCR cDNA was made by 5'RACE template switching, adding a universal primer site and UMIs. Each CDR3 protein gets one entry after TCRdb re-called the 5' RACE reads with MiXCR. The sample contains about 330,000 distinct CDR3 sequences, about 4% of which appear only once. The source material was PBMCs, sampled 5 days after the yellow fever booster vaccination. This sequence joins TRBV5-1 and TRBJ2-3; tentatively, D is TRBD2 (6 bases). This receptor was obtained from a man younger than 30 who received the YFV17D yellow fever vaccine. The CDR3 nucleotides read TGCGCCAGCAGCCCGAGAGGGGACTCCAGCACAGATACGCAGTATTTT. This translates into CASSPRGDSSTDTQYF.